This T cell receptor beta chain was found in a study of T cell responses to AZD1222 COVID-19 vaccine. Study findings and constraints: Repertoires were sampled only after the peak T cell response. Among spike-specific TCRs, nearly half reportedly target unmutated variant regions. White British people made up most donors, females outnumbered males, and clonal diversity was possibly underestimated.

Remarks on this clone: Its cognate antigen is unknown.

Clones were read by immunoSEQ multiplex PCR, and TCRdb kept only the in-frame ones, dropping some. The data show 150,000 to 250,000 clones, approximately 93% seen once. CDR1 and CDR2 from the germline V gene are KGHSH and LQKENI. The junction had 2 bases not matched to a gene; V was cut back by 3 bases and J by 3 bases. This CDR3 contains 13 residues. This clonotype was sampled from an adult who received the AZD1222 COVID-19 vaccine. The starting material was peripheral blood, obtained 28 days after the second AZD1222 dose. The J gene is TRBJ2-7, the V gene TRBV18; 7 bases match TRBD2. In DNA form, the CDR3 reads TGTGCCAGCTCACCCGGGAGGTTCTACGAGCAGTACTTC. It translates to CASSPGRFYEQYF.